Below are 21 T cell receptor beta chains sequenced from a single sample in a study of CD8 T cells in ankylosing spondylitis. TCRdb re-called the 5' RACE reads with MiXCR, one entry per CDR3 protein. The table lists 350,000 to 450,000 distinct CDR3 sequences, 25% to 30% of them singletons, with 0.89% in the top ten. Points from the study as a whole: Blood of patients with ankylosing spondylitis appeared to be characterized by a TCR beta motif of roughly eight highly homologous variants.

Their specific antigens are unknown. The sample comprised blood, either unsorted or a sorted T cell fraction (not recorded which). These TCRs come from a male donor with ankylosing spondylitis.

CDR3 nucleotide sequence: TGCGCCAGCAGCTTAGGACAGGAATACAATGAGCAGTTCTTC. Protein product: CASSLGQEYNEQFF. The chain links TRBV5-1 to TRBJ2-1; 7 nucleotides match TRBD1. V gave up 2 bases and J gave up 4 bases; unmatched junction bases: 3. The CDR3 is 14 residues long. Germline CDR1 SGHRS, CDR2 YFSETQ. Using reference TRBV5-1 and TRBJ2-1 for the parts outside the CDR3, the full variable domain is KAGVTQTPRYLIKTRGQQVTLSCSPISGHRSVSWYQQTPGQGLQFLFEYFSETQRNKGNFPGRFSGRQFSNSRSEMNVSTLELGDSALYLCASSLGQEYNEQFFGPGTRLTVL.

The genes are TRBV5-1 and TRBJ2-5, with 10 positions matching TRBD2. This CDR3 spans 16 amino acids. Germline V CDR1 and CDR2: SGHRS, YFSETQ. After removal of 0 bases from V and 3 bases from J, the junction contained 5 bases not matched to a gene. The CDR3 region has the DNA TGCGCCAGCAGCTTGGGAGCGGGAGGGCCCGAAGAGACCCAGTACTTC. Its translation: CASSLGAGGPEETQYF.

This clonotype was counted a few times. The CDR3 bases are TGCAGTGCTAGAGGGCGAGTCCGAGACACTGAAGCTTTCTTT. Its translation is CSARGRVRDTEAFF. The genes are TRBV20-1 and TRBJ1-1; D uncertain. Germline assignment: CDR1 DFQATT and CDR2 SNEGSKA (reference sequence). The CDR3 is 14 residues long. V dropped 1 base and J dropped 3 bases, with 12 bases sitting between them.

The chain has TRBV2 and TRBJ2-5; D not certain. V was pared by 5 bases and J by 2 bases, with 15 bases between. Germline assignment: CDR1 SNHLY and CDR2 FYNNEI. The CDR3 is made up of 15 amino acids. The CDR3 spells CASSPLTLRQETQYF. DNA for the CDR3: TGTGCCAGCAGTCCATTGACCCTAAGGCAAGAGACCCAGTACTTC.

This clonotype was detected a few times. The chain carries TRBV20-1 and TRBJ1-5; perhaps TRBD1 as D (6 bases). V was trimmed by 5 bases and J by 3 bases, leaving 11 bases between them. Looked up from germline, CDR1 is DFQATT and CDR2 is SNEGSKA (reference sequence). The CDR3 has 13 residues. CDR3 region: CSAGGRNNQPQHF. The CDR3 bases are TGCAGTGCTGGGGGCAGGAACAATCAGCCCCAGCATTTT.

This clonotype turned up a few times. The chain recombines TRBV20-1 with TRBJ1-5, with TRBD1 matching over 8 bases. Germline V gene sequence: CDR1 DFQATT, CDR2 SNEGSKA (reference sequence). Trimming at V came to 4 bases and at J to 0 bases, leaving 8 bases not matched to a gene. The CDR3 has 16 amino acids. The CDR3 DNA follows: TGCAGTGCTATAGTGGCAGGGGGCATTAGCAATCAGCCCCAGCATTTT. Translated, it gives CSAIVAGGISNQPQHF.

The CDR3 is CASTPGVAVYQETQYF. The CDR3 coding sequence is TGTGCCAGCACCCCAGGGGTAGCGGTGTACCAAGAGACCCAGTACTTC. The rearrangement joins TRBV28 to TRBJ2-5; D tentatively fits TRBD1 or TRBD2 (6 bases each). The V gene's germline CDR1 is MDHEN and CDR2 SYDVKM. V lost 7 bases and J lost 0, with 18 bases in between. The CDR3 is 16 residues long.

This clonotype was observed a handful of times. The chain has TRBV14 and TRBJ2-2, with D hard to call. Germline CDR1 and CDR2: SGHDN and FVKESK. Deletions cut 3 bases from V and 3 bases from J, with 14 bases between. CDR3 length equals 16 residues. In nucleotides, the CDR3 is TGTGCCAGCAGCCAGAGCCGAAGGAGACACACCGGGGAGCTGTTTTTT. As protein: CASSQSRRRHTGELFF. The variable domain in full, with the rest retrieved from reference TRBV14 and TRBJ2-2, is EAGVTQFPSHSVIEKGQTVTLRCDPISGHDNLYWYRRVMGKEIKFLLHFVKESKQDESGMPNNRFLAERTGGTYSTLKVQPAELEDSGVYFCASSQSRRRHTGELFFGEGSRLTVL.

The V gene is TRBV5-1, the J gene TRBJ2-1, with 7 nucleotides matching TRBD2. Germline CDR1 SGHRS, CDR2 YFSETQ. V gave up 2 bases and J gave up 0 bases; unmatched junction bases: 5. The CDR3 has 16 amino acids. The CDR3 DNA reads TGCGCCAGCAGCTTTCTTTCTAGCGGCTCCTACAATGAGCAGTTCTTC. Translating it yields CASSFLSSGSYNEQFF.

The rearrangement joins TRBV20-1 to TRBJ2-3; D may match TRBD1 or TRBD2 (6 bases each). The germline V gene has CDR1 DFQATT and CDR2 SNEGSKA (reference sequence). This CDR3 spans 14 amino acids. V lost 4 bases to trimming and J lost 3 bases, with 14 bases between them. CDR3 sequence (DNA): TGCAGTGCTATCAGGGGACTCGGGACAGATACGCAGTATTTT. The encoded protein is CSAIRGLGTDTQYF.

The chain joins TRBV5-1 to TRBJ1-1; D unresolved. V was cut by 2 bases and J by 4 bases, with 12 bases left in between. Germline CDR1 SGHRS, CDR2 YFSETQ. The CDR3 extends over 14 amino acids. CDR3 sequence: CASSFLETGTEAFF. CDR3 DNA sequence: TGCGCCAGCAGCTTCCTAGAGACGGGCACTGAAGCTTTCTTT.

This clonotype has more than one count but fewer than ten. V gene TRBV5-1 combines with J gene TRBJ1-1; unclear D gene. The CDR3 is 14 amino acids. V was clipped by 4 bases and J by 5 bases, with 15 bases between them. CDR1 SGHRS and CDR2 YFSETQ come from the germline V gene. CDR3 protein: CASSLDIPGTEAFF. The CDR3 DNA reads TGCGCCAGCAGCCTCGACATCCCCGGGACTGAAGCTTTCTTT.

This chain connects TRBV5-1 to TRBJ1-2; weak D call: TRBD1 (6 bases). V lost 9 bases, J lost 5 bases, and 17 bases lay in between. CDR3 length: 13 residues. CDR1 and CDR2 from the germline V gene are SGHRS and YFSETQ. Written as DNA, the CDR3 is TGCGCCACCGGGACAACGGAGGGGTATGGCTACACCTTC. Residues: CATGTTEGYGYTF.

The gene calls are TRBV6-2 or TRBV6-3 and TRBJ2-6; the D gene is possibly TRBD2 (5 bases). CDR3 length: 15 amino acids. The V end was cut by 10 bases, the J end by 4 bases, with 17 bases between. Germline loops: CDR1 MNHEY, CDR2 SVGEGT. DNA of the CDR3: TGTGCCATCTCGACACCGCCGGGAGGGGCCAACGTCCTGACTTTC. Translated, it gives CAISTPPGGANVLTF.

This clonotype was observed a handful of times. The J gene is TRBJ2-7, the V gene TRBV3-1; D assignment may be TRBD1 or TRBD2 (5 bases each). With 0 bases removed from V and 4 bases from J, the gap between germline ends came to 13 bases. CDR1 and CDR2 from the germline V gene are LGHDT and YNNKEL (reference sequence). The CDR3 totals 15 residues. The CDR3 region is CASSQDLGPPYEQYF. In DNA, the CDR3 is TGTGCCAGCAGCCAAGATCTGGGACCCCCTTACGAGCAGTACTTC.

The genes are TRBV7-8 and TRBJ2-1; TRBD2 matches 10 bases. This CDR3 region has 15 residues. Unmatched junction bases numbered 5, after V lost 3 bases and J lost 6 bases. Germline CDR1 reads SGHVS; CDR2 reads FQNEAQ. CDR3 sequence reads: CASSFQGTSANEQFF. The CDR3 DNA reads TGTGCCAGCAGCTTCCAAGGGACTAGCGCCAATGAGCAGTTCTTC.

The rearrangement joins TRBV12-3 or TRBV12-4 to TRBJ1-2; 9 positions agree with TRBD1. V gave up 5 bases and J gave up 0 bases; unmatched junction bases: 7. This CDR3 is built from 16 residues. CDR3 DNA: TGTGCCAGCAGTCGCCTACAGGGGGCAGCTAACTATGGCTACACCTTC. The encoded protein is CASSRLQGAANYGYTF.

This clonotype was counted only a few times. The chain has TRBV12-3 or TRBV12-4 and TRBJ2-3; either TRBD1 or TRBD2 may supply D (5 bases each). V was clipped by 10 bases and J by 8 bases, with 16 bases between them. The CDR3 is made up of 12 amino acids. The CDR3 is CATGPGTSTQYF. The CDR3 coding sequence is TGTGCCACCGGGCCAGGGACGAGTACGCAGTATTTT.

CDR3 amino acids: CASSPQGVGVDEQYV. CDR3 DNA sequence: TGTGCCAGCAGTCCCCAAGGGGTTGGAGTGGACGAGCAGTACGTC. The chain has TRBV28 and TRBJ2-7, with a tentative D call TRBD1 (5 bases). The CDR3 sequence is 15 residues long. The V gene lost 5 bases and the J gene lost 5 bases, with 19 bases spanning the gap. Germline CDR1 is MDHEN and CDR2 is SYDVKM.

The chain joins TRBV12-3 or TRBV12-4 to TRBJ2-2; the match to TRBD2 covers 10 bases. This CDR3 has 20 amino acids. V shed 0 bases, J shed 3 bases, and the junction held 13 bases outside the gene matches. For the CDR3, the DNA is TGTGCCAGCAGTTTAGCGCTCCCAACCTTCGGGACTAGCGACACCGGGGAGCTGTTTTTT. Amino acid sequence: CASSLALPTFGTSDTGELFF.

The V and J genes are TRBV7-2 and TRBJ1-5, with D possibly matching TRBD1 (5 bases). The CDR3 covers 13 residues. Germline V gene sequence: CDR1 SGHTA, CDR2 FQGNSA. The V gene lost 6 bases and the J gene lost 5 bases, with 11 bases spanning the gap. The CDR3 spells CASSPGPYQPQHF. The CDR3 bases are TGTGCCAGCAGTCCGGGACCTTATCAGCCCCAGCATTTT.